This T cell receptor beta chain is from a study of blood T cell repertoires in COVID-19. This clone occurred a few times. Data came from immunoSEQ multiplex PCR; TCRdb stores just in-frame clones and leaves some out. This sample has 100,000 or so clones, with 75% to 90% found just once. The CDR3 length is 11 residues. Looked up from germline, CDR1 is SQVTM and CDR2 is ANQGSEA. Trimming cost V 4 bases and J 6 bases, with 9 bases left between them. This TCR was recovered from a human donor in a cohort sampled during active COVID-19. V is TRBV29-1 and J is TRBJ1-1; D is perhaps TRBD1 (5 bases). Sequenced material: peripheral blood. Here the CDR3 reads CSVARAAEAFF. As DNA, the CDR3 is TGCAGCGTTGCCAGGGCCGCTGAAGCTTTCTTT.